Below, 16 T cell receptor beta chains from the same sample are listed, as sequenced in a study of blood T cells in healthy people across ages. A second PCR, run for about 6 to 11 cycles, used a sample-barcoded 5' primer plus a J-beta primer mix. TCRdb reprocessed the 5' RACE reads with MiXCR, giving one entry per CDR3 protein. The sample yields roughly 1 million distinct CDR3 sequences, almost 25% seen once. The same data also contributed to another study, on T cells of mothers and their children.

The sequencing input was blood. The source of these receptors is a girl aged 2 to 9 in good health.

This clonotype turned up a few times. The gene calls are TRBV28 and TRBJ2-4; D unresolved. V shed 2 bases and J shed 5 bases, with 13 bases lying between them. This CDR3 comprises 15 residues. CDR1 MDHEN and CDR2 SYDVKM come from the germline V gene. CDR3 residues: CASSLGFGWENIQYF. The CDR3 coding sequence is TGTGCCAGCAGTTTAGGATTCGGGTGGGAAAACATTCAGTACTTC.

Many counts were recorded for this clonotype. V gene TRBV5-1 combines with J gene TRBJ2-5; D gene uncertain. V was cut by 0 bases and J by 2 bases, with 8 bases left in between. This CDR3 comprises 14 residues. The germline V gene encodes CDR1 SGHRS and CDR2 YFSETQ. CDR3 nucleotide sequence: TGCGCCAGCAGCTTGGGGACGGTACAAGAGACCCAGTACTTC. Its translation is CASSLGTVQETQYF.

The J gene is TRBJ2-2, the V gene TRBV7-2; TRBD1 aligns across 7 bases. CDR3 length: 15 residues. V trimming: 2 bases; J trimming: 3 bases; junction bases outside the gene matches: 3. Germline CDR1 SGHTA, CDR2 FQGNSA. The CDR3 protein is CASSLWDRDTGELFF. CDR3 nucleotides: TGTGCCAGCAGCTTATGGGACAGAGACACCGGGGAGCTGTTTTTT.

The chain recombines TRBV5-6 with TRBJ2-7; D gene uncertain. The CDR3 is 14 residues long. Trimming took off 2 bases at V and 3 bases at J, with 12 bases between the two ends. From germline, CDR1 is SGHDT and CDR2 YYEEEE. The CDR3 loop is CASSLLGQFYEQYF. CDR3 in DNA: TGTGCCAGCAGCTTACTTGGTCAGTTCTACGAGCAGTACTTC.

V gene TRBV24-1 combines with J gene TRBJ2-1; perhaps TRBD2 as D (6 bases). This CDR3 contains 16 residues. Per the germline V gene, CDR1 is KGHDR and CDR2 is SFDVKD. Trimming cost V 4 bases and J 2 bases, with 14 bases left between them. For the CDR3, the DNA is TGTGCCACCAGTGACCCGCGGGGTTCCCCCTACAATGAGCAGTTCTTC. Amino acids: CATSDPRGSPYNEQFF.

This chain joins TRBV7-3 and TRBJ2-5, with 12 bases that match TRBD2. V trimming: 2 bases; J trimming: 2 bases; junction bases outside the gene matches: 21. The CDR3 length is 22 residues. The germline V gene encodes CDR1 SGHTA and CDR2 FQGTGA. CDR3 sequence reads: CASSLGYLGTSTSGGVQETQYF. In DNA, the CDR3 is TGTGCCAGCAGCTTAGGGTACCTCGGTACTTCGACTAGCGGGGGTGTACAAGAGACCCAGTACTTC.

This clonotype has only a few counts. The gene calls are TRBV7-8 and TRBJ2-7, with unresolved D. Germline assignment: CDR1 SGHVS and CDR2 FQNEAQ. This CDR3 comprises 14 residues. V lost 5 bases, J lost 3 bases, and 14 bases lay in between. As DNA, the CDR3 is TGTGCCAGCAGCCCGCCCGATGCTTTCTACGAGCAGTACTTC. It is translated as CASSPPDAFYEQYF.

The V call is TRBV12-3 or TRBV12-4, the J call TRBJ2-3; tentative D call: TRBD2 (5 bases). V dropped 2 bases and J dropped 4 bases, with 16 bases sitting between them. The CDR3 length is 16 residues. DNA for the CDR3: TGTGCCAGCAGTTTAAGTAGACGAGCGGCCCCAGATACGCAGTATTTT. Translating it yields CASSLSRRAAPDTQYF.

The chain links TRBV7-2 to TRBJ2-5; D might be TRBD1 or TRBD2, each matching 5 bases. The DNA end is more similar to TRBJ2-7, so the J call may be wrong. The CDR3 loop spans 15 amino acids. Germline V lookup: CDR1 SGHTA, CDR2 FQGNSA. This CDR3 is CASSIVGTSAYEQYF. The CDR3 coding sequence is TGTGCCAGCAGCATCGTCGGGACCAGCGCGTACGAGCAGTACTTC.

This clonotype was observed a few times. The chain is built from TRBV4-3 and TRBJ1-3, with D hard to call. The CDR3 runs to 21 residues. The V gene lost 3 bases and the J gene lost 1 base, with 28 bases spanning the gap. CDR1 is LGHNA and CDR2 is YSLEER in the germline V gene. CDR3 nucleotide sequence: TGCGCCAGCAGCCAGGCGCGGGCGGGTTGGGAGTTGGGTTATTCTGGAAACACCATATATTTT. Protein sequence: CASSQARAGWELGYSGNTIYF.

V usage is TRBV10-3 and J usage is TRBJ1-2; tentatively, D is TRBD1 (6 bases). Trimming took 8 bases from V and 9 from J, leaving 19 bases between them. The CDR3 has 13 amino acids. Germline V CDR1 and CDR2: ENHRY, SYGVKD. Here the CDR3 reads CAISGGRTGSYTF. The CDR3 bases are TGTGCCATCTCCGGGGGGCGGACGGGGAGCTACACCTTC.

CDR3 loop: CASRTTRGAAYEQYF. CDR3 in DNA: TGTGCCAGCAGAACAACCAGGGGCGCGGCCTACGAGCAGTACTTC. The chain recombines TRBV7-2 with TRBJ2-1; D may be TRBD1 (6 bases). TRBJ2-7 explains the end of the DNA better; the J call may be wrong. The germline CDR1 and CDR2 sequences are SGHTA and FQGNSA. CDR3 length: 15 amino acids.

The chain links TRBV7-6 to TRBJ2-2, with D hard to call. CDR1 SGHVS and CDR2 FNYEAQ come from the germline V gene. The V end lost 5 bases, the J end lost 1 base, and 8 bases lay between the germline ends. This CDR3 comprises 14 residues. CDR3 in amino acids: CASSKLENTGELFF. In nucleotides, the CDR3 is TGTGCCAGCAGCAAACTGGAGAACACCGGGGAGCTGTTTTTT.

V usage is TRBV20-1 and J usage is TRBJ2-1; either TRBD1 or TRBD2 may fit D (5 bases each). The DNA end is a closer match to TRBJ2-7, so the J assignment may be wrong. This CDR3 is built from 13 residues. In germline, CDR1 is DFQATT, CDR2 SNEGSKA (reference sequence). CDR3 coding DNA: TGCAGTGCGATTACAGGAGGTATCTACGAGCAGTACTTC. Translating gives CSAITGGIYEQYF.

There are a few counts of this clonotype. The chain's CDR3 is CSVAGFQETQYF. As DNA, the CDR3 is TGCAGCGTTGCGGGGTTTCAAGAGACCCAGTACTTC. The chain uses TRBV29-1 and TRBJ2-1; possible D gene TRBD2, 5 bases. The J call is uncertain, as TRBJ2-5 better fits the DNA end. Germline lookup yields CDR1 SQVTM and CDR2 ANQGSEA. The CDR3 loop spans 12 amino acids.

CDR3: CASSPFGGPQETQYF. CDR3 sequence (DNA): TGTGCCAGCAGCCCTTTCGGGGGGCCCCAAGAGACCCAGTACTTC. This chain links TRBV7-3 with TRBJ2-5, with TRBD2 as a possible D gene (7 bases). The CDR3 is 15 residues long. Germline CDR1 reads SGHTA; CDR2 reads FQGTGA. Trimming took 5 bases from V and 1 from J, leaving 14 bases between them.